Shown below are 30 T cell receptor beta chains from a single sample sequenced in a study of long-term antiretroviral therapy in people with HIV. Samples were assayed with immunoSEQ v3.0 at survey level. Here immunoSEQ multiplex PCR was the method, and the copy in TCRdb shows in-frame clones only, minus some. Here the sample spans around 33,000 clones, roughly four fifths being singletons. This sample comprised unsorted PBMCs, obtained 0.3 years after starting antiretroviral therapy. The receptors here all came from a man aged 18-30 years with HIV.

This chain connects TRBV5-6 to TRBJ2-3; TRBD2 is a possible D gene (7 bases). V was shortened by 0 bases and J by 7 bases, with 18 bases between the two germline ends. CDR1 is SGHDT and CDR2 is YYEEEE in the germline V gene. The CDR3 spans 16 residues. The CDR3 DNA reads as TGTGCCAGCAGCTTGGCCTGGGGCGGGGGCTCTTATACGCAGTATTTT. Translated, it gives CASSLAWGGGSYTQYF.

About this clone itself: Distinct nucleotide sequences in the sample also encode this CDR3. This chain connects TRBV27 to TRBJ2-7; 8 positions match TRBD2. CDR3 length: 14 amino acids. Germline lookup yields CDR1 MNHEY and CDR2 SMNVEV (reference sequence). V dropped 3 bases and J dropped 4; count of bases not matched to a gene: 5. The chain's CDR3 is CASSFGGGAYEQYF. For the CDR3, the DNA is TGTGCCAGCAGTTTCGGGGGGGGCGCATACGAGCAGTACTTC.

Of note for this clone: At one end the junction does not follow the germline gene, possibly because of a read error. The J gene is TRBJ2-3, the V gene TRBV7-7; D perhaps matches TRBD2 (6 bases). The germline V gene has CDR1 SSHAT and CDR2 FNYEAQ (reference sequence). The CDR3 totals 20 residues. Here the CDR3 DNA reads TGTGCTAGCAGCTTAGACCGACCGCCAAGGACTATAGATAGCACAGATACGCAGTATTTT. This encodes CASSLDRPPRTIDSTDTQYF. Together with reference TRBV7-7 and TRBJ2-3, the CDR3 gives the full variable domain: GAGVSQSPRYKVTKRGQDVTLRCDPISSHATLYWYQQALGQGPEFLTYFNYEAQPDKSGLPSDRFSAERPEGSISTLTIQRTEQRDSAMYRCASSLDRPPRTIDSTDTQYFGPGTRLTVL.

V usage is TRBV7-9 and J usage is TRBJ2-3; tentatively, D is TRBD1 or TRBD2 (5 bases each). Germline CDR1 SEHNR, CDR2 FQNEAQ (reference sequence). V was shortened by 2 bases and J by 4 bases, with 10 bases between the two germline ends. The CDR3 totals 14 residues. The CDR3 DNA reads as TGTGCCAGCAGCTTACAGCAGGGAGCAGATACGCAGTATTTT. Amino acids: CASSLQQGADTQYF.

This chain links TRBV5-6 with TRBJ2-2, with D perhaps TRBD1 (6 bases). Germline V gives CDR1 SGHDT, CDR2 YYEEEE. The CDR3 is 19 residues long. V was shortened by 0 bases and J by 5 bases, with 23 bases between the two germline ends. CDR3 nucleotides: TGTGCCAGCAGCTTGGCTTCGGTCAGGGGACCCGACGGGACCGGGGAGCTGTTTTTT. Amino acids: CASSLASVRGPDGTGELFF.

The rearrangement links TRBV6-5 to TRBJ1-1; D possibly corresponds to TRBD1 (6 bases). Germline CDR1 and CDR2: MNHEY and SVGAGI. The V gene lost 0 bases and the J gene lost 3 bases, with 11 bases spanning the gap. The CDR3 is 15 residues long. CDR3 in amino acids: CASSYSSRGDTEAFF. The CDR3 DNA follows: TGTGCCAGCAGTTACTCTAGCAGGGGCGACACTGAAGCTTTCTTT.

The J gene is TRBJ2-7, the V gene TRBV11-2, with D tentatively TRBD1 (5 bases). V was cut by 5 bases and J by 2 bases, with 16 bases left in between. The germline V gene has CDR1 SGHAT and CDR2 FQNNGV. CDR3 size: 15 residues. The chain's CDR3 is CASSLIGAGTYEQYF. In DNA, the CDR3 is TGTGCCAGCAGCCTTATAGGGGCAGGGACCTACGAGCAGTACTTC.

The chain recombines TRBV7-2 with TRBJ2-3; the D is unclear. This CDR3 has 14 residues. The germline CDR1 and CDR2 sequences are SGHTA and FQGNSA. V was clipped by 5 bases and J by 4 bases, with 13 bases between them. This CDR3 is CASSDDLVADTQYF. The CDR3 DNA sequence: TGTGCCAGCAGCGATGACCTAGTAGCAGATACGCAGTATTTT.

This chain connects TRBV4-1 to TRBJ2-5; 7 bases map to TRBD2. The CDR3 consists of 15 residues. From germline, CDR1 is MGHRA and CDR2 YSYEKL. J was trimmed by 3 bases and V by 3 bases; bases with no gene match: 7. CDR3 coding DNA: TGCGCCAGCAGCCAGAGGGAGGGGATGGAAGAGACCCAGTACTTC. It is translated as CASSQREGMEETQYF.

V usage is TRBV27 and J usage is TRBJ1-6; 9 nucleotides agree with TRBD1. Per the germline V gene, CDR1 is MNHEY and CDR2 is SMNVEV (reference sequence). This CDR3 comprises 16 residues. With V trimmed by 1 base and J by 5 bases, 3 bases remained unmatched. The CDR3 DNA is TGTGCCAGCAGTTTATTCGGACAGGGGAATAATTCACCCCTCCACTTT. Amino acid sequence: CASSLFGQGNNSPLHF.

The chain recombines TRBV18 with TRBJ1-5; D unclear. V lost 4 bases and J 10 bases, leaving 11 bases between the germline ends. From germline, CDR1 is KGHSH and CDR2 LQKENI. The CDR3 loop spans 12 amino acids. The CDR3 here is CASSLPFSPQHF. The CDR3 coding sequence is TGTGCCAGCTCACTGCCTTTCAGTCCCCAGCATTTT.

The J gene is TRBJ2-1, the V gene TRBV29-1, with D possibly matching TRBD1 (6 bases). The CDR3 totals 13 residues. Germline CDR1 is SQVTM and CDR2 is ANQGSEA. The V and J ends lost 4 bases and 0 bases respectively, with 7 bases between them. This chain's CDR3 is CSVGQDSYNEQFF. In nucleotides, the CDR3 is TGCAGCGTTGGACAGGACTCCTACAATGAGCAGTTCTTC.

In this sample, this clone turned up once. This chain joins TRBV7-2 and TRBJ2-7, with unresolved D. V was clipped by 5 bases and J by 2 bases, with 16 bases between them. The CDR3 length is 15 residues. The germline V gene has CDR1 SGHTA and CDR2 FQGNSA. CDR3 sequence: CASSEEPRVPYEQYF. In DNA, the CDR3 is TGTGCCAGCAGCGAAGAACCCCGTGTCCCCTACGAGCAGTACTTC.

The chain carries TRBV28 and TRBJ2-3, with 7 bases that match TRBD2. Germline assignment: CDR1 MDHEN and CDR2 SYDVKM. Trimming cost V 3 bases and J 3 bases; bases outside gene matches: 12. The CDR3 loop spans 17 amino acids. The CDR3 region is CASSFGAGRGFTDTQYF. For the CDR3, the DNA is TGTGCCAGCAGTTTTGGGGCAGGGAGGGGCTTTACAGATACGCAGTATTTT.

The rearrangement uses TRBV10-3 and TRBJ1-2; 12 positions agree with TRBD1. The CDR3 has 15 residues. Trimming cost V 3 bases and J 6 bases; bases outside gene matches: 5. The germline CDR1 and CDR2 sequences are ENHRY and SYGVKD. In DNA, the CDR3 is TGTGCCATCAGTGATGGGGACAGGGGGCGGGATGGCTACACCTTC. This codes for CAISDGDRGRDGYTF.

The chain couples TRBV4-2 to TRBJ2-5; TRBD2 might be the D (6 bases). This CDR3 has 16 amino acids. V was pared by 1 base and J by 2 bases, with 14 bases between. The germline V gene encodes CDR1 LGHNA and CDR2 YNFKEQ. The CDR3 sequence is CASSQGIAEGQETQYF. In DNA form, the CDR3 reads TGTGCCAGCAGCCAAGGGATAGCGGAGGGACAAGAGACCCAGTACTTC.

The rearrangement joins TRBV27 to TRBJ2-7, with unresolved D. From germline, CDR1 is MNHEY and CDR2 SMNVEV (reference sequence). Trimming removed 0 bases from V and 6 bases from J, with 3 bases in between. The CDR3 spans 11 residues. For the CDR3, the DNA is TGTGCCAGCAGTTTATCGGGCGAGCAGTACTTC. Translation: CASSLSGEQYF.

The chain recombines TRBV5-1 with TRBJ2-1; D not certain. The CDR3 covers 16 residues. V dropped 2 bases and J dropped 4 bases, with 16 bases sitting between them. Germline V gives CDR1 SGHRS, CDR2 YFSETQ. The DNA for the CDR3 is TGCGCCAGCAGCTTAGGCGGATCCTCACTTTACAATGAGCAGTTCTTC. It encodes CASSLGGSSLYNEQFF.

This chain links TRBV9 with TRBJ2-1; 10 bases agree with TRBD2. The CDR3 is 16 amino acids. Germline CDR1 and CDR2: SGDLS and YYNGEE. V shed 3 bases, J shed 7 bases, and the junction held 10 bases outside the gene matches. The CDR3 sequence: CASSDSSGRLGNEQFF. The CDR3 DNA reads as TGTGCCAGCAGCGATTCTAGCGGGAGACTGGGGAATGAGCAGTTCTTC. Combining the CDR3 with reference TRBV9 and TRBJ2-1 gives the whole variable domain DSGVTQTPKHLITATGQRVTLRCSPRSGDLSVYWYQQSLDQGLQFLIQYYNGEERAKGNILERFSAQQFPDLHSELNLSSLELGDSALYFCASSDSSGRLGNEQFFGPGTRLTVL.

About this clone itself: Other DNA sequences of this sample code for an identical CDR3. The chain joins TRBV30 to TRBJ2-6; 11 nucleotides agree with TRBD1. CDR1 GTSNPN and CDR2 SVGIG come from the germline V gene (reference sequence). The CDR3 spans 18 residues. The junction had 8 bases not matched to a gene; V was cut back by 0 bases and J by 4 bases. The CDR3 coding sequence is TGTGCCTGGAGTGTACCGGGACAGGGGGTTCTCGGGGCCAACGTCCTGACTTTC. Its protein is CAWSVPGQGVLGANVLTF.

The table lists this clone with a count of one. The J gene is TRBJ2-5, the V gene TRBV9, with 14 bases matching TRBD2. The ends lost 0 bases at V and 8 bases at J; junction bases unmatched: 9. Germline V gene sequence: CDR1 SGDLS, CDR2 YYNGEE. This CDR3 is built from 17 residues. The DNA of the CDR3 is TGTGCCAGCAGCGTAGAGGGACTAGCGGGAGAAGGTGAAACCCAGTACTTC. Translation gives CASSVEGLAGEGETQYF.

DNA for the CDR3: TGTGCCAGCAGCGGACCAGGGGCCGGGGAGCTGTTTTTT. Protein: CASSGPGAGELFF. The genes are TRBV9 and TRBJ2-2, with D maybe TRBD1 (6 bases). Germline values: CDR1 SGDLS, CDR2 YYNGEE. CDR3 length: 13 amino acids. V shed 3 bases and J shed 6 bases, with 9 bases lying between them.

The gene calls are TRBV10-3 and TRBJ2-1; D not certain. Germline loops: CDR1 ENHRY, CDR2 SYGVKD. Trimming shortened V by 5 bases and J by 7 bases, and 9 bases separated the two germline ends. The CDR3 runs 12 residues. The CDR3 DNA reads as TGTGCCATCAGTACTTCATTGAATGAGCAGTTCTTC. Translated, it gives CAISTSLNEQFF.

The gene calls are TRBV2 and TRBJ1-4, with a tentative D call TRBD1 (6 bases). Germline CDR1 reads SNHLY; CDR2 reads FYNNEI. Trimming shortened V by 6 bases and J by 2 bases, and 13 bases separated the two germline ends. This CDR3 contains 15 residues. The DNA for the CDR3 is TGTGCCAGCAGATTCAACAGGGATACTAATGAAAAACTGTTTTTT. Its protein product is CASRFNRDTNEKLFF.

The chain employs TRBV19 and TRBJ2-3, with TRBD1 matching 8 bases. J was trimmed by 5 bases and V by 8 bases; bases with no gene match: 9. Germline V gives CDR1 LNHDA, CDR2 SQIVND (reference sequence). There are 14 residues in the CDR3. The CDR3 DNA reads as TGTGCCAGTGGTCACAGGGGGATTTTAGATACGCAGTATTTT. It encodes CASGHRGILDTQYF.

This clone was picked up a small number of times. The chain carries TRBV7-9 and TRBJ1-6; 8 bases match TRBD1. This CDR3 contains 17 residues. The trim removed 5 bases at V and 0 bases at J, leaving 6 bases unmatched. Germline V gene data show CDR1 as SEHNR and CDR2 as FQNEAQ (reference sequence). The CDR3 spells CASSHGQGNSYNSPLHF. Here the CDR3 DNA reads TGTGCCAGCAGCCACGGACAGGGAAACTCCTATAATTCACCCCTCCACTTT. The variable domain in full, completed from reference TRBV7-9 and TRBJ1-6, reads DTGVSQNPRHKITKRGQNVTFRCDPISEHNRLYWYRQTLGQGPEFLTYFQNEAQLEKSRLLSDRFSAERPKGSFSTLEIQRTEQGDSAMYLCASSHGQGNSYNSPLHFGNGTRLTVT.

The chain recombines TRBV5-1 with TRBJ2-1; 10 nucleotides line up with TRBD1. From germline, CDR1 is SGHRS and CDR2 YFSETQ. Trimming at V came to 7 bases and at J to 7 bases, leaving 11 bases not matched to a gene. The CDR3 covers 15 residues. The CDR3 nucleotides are TGCGCCAGCGGAAGCGGACAGGGGGGGTATAATGAGCAGTTCTTC. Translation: CASGSGQGGYNEQFF.

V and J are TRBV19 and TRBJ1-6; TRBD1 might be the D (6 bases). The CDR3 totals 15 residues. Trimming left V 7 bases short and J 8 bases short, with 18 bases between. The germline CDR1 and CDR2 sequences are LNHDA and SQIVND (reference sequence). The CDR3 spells CASTPRAGAHSPLHF. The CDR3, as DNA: TGTGCCAGTACCCCAAGAGCGGGGGCCCATTCACCCCTCCACTTT.

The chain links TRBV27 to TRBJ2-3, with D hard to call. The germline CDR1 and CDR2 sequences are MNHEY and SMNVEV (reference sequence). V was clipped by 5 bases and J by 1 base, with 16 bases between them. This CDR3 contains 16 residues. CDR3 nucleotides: TGTGCCAGCAGTCCGTGGACCGACCTGGGCACAGATACGCAGTATTTT. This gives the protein CASSPWTDLGTDTQYF.

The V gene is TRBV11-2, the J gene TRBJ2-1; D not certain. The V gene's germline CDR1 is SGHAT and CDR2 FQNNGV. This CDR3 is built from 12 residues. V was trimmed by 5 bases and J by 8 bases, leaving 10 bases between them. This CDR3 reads CASSLWADEQFF. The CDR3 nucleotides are TGTGCCAGCAGCCTTTGGGCGGATGAGCAGTTCTTC.